These 18 T cell receptor beta chains were sequenced from one sample in a study of beta chain features in type 1 diabetes. Since all of the isolated RNA was reverse transcribed, expressed TCRB transcripts were what got sequenced. Method: immunoSEQ multiplex PCR; TCRdb's copy keeps in-frame clones and lacks some. In the table there are nearly 700,000 clones, roughly 13% of which are singletons. What these receptors recognize is not known. Study findings and constraints: Moderate yet significant TCRB CDR3 shortening was seen in Type 1 diabetes patients in all four CD4+ subsets.

The sequenced sample was naive CD4+ T cells from blood. These TCRs come from a man younger than 35 with type 1 diabetes.

The chain combines TRBV5-6 with TRBJ2-7; D remains ambiguous. The CDR3 is 14 residues long. Germline V lookup: CDR1 SGHDT, CDR2 YYEEEE. V was clipped by 1 base and J by 3 bases, with 11 bases between them. CDR3 sequence: CASSLYASYYEQYF. DNA of the CDR3: TGTGCCAGCAGCTTGTATGCCAGTTACTACGAGCAGTACTTC.

This clone showed up just once. The gene calls are TRBV5-4 and TRBJ1-2; D is unclear. V gave up 0 bases and J gave up 1 base, with 10 bases separating them. This CDR3 spans 15 amino acids. From germline, CDR1 is SGHNT and CDR2 YYREEE (reference sequence). Here the CDR3 DNA reads TGTGCCAGCAGCTTGGAGTGGGGTGTTAACTATGGCTACACCTTC. This encodes CASSLEWGVNYGYTF.

This chain connects TRBV11-2 to TRBJ2-1, with D hard to call. Germline CDR1 is SGHAT and CDR2 is FQNNGV. This CDR3 has 11 amino acids. The V end lost 1 base, the J end lost 16 bases, and 11 bases lay between the germline ends. CDR3 residues: CASSLGLESFF. The DNA of the CDR3 is TGTGCCAGCAGCTTAGGGCTAGAGAGTTTCTTC. Complete variable domain (other parts from reference TRBV11-2 and TRBJ2-1): EAGVAQSPRYKIIEKRQSVAFWCNPISGHATLYWYQQILGQGPKLLIQFQNNGVVDDSQLPKDRFSAERLKGVDSTLKIQPAKLEDSAVYLCASSLGLESFFGPGTRLTVL.

The rearrangement joins TRBV5-1 to TRBJ1-1; no clear D. The CDR3 spans 12 residues. The germline CDR1 and CDR2 sequences are SGHRS and YFSETQ. V lost 0 bases, J lost 6 bases, and 6 bases lay in between. CDR3 protein: CASSLGEPEAFF. CDR3 coding DNA: TGCGCCAGCAGCTTGGGTGAGCCTGAAGCTTTCTTT.

This sequence joins TRBV5-1 and TRBJ2-7; D is perhaps TRBD1 (6 bases). The CDR3 extends over 14 amino acids. Between the trimmed V and J ends, which lost 1 base and 2 bases, there was a span of 10 bases. CDR1 is SGHRS and CDR2 is YFSETQ in the germline V gene. The CDR3 DNA reads as TGCGCCAGCAGCTTGATGGACAGCACCTACGAGCAGTACTTC. Translating gives CASSLMDSTYEQYF.

This clone has only a few counts. V is TRBV7-2 and J is TRBJ2-5; no clear D. This CDR3 contains 11 residues. V shed 5 bases and J shed 5 bases, with 6 bases lying between them. Germline lookup yields CDR1 SGHTA and CDR2 FQGNSA. As DNA, the CDR3 is TGTGCCAGCAGCCCACTGGAGACCCAGTACTTC. Translated: CASSPLETQYF.

This clone was picked up a small number of times. J is TRBJ2-7 and V is TRBV30; D remains unclear. The V gene's germline CDR1 is GTSNPN and CDR2 SVGIG (reference sequence). Trimming took 2 bases from V and 1 from J, leaving 12 bases between them. The CDR3 extends over 14 amino acids. DNA for the CDR3: TGTGCCTGGAGTATCGGGCCCGATTCCTACGAGCAGTACTTC. Residues: CAWSIGPDSYEQYF.

V and J are TRBV5-4 and TRBJ2-1; 12 nucleotides line up with TRBD2. V dropped 1 base and J dropped 0; count of bases not matched to a gene: 11. The CDR3 contains 20 residues. Germline loops: CDR1 SGHNT, CDR2 YYREEE (reference sequence). The DNA of the CDR3 is TGTGCCAGCAGCTTGACCGGGACTAGCGGGCGCCGGAGCTCCTACAATGAGCAGTTCTTC. Residues: CASSLTGTSGRRSSYNEQFF.

J is TRBJ2-3 and V is TRBV2, with D perhaps TRBD1 (6 bases). Germline V gene data show CDR1 as SNHLY and CDR2 as FYNNEI. This CDR3 has 13 residues. The V and J ends lost 6 bases and 4 bases respectively, with 11 bases between them. The CDR3 sequence: CASRPDRPDTQYF. CDR3 in DNA: TGTGCCAGCAGGCCCGACAGGCCAGATACGCAGTATTTT.

The chain recombines TRBV2 with TRBJ1-2; possible D gene TRBD1, 5 bases. The CDR3 covers 14 residues. Trimming shortened V by 4 bases and J by 2 bases, and 11 bases separated the two germline ends. The germline V gene encodes CDR1 SNHLY and CDR2 FYNNEI. The chain's CDR3 is CASSGGRVNYGYTF. DNA of the CDR3: TGTGCCAGCAGTGGTGGCAGGGTAAACTATGGCTACACCTTC.

The CDR3 loop is CASSSGGAGADTQYF. CDR3 nucleotide sequence: TGTGCCAGCAGTTCTGGGGGCGCCGGGGCAGATACGCAGTATTTT. The genes are TRBV28 and TRBJ2-3, with a tentative D call TRBD1 (6 bases). The CDR3 totals 15 residues. CDR1 MDHEN and CDR2 SYDVKM come from the germline V gene. The V gene lost 4 bases and the J gene lost 4 bases, with 15 bases spanning the gap.

This clone was counted a few times. The chain links TRBV5-1 to TRBJ2-7, with TRBD1 matching over 9 bases. V dropped 1 base and J dropped 5; count of bases not matched to a gene: 7. This CDR3 is 15 amino acids long. CDR1 SGHRS and CDR2 YFSETQ come from the germline V gene. The CDR3 sequence is CASSLRTGVGDEQYF. CDR3 nucleotide sequence: TGCGCCAGCAGCTTGAGGACAGGGGTGGGAGACGAGCAGTACTTC.

The chain combines TRBV2 with TRBJ1-1; D is perhaps TRBD1 (5 bases). CDR1 SNHLY and CDR2 FYNNEI come from the germline V gene. Deletions cut 6 bases from V and 0 bases from J, with 11 bases between. The CDR3 covers 14 residues. CDR3 region: CASSPGRMNTEAFF. The DNA of the CDR3 is TGTGCCAGCAGCCCGGGACGGATGAACACTGAAGCTTTCTTT.

This clone was seen more than once but under ten times. The chain joins TRBV29-1 to TRBJ1-1; no reliable D call. Per germline, CDR1 SQVTM and CDR2 ANQGSEA. The ends were cut back, 3 bases at V and 0 bases at J, with 8 bases in the middle. The CDR3 runs to 13 residues. The CDR3 region has the DNA TGCAGCGTTGACGGCAGTTTGAACACTGAAGCTTTCTTT. Amino acids: CSVDGSLNTEAFF.

The V gene is TRBV6-1, the J gene TRBJ2-7; 8 nucleotides agree with TRBD1. V was pared by 3 bases and J by 6 bases, with 10 bases of the junction left unmatched. There are 15 residues in the CDR3. Germline V gene sequence: CDR1 MNHNS, CDR2 SASEGT. The CDR3 DNA sequence: TGTGCCAGCAGTGAGAGGACAGGGCCACCCTCCGAGCAGTACTTC. It codes for CASSERTGPPSEQYF.

This clone has only a few counts. The gene calls are TRBV6-5 and TRBJ1-6; tentatively, D is TRBD1 (5 bases). Trimming stripped 6 bases from V and 5 bases from J, with 11 bases between. The CDR3 loop spans 14 amino acids. Germline CDR1 is MNHEY and CDR2 is SVGAGI. The CDR3 region has the DNA TGTGCCAGCAGCTGGGACGGAGATAATTCACCCCTCCACTTT. Translating it yields CASSWDGDNSPLHF.

The V call is TRBV6-6, the J call TRBJ2-6, with D maybe TRBD1 (5 bases). The ends were cut back, 7 bases at V and 0 bases at J, with 10 bases in the middle. This CDR3 spans 15 amino acids. The germline V gene encodes CDR1 MNHNY and CDR2 SVGAGI (reference sequence). In DNA form, the CDR3 reads TGTGCCAGCAACACCCAGGGCTCTGGGGCCAACGTCCTGACTTTC. Amino acid sequence: CASNTQGSGANVLTF.

Concerning this clone itself: Other DNA sequences from this sample encode an identical CDR3 as well. This sequence joins TRBV30 and TRBJ1-1, with TRBD1 matching 7 bases. The V gene end was trimmed by 2 bases and the J gene end by 1 base; junction bases not matched to a gene: 4. The CDR3 has 14 amino acids. Per germline, CDR1 GTSNPN and CDR2 SVGIG (reference sequence). In nucleotides, the CDR3 is TGTGCCTGGAGTCGACAGGGAGGGAACACTGAAGCTTTCTTT. It codes for CAWSRQGGNTEAFF. The whole variable domain, filled in from reference TRBV30 and TRBJ1-1, reads SQTIHQWPATLVQPVGSPLSLECTVEGTSNPNLYWYRQAAGRGLQLLFYSVGIGQISSEVPQNLSASRPQDRQFILSSKKLLLSDSGFYLCAWSRQGGNTEAFFGQGTRLTVV.